This TCR beta chain was recorded in a study of T cells in Graves' hyperthyroidism and ophthalmopathy. Background on the study: Blood from the periphery was taken at initial diagnosis, before any treatment. Study-wide results and caveats: The model made its ophthalmopathy prediction, and onset followed a median approximately 6.5 months later.

Patients were excluded because of uncontrolled infection, other autoimmune disease, pregnancy or lactation. The V end was cut by 8 bases, the J end by 0 bases, with 10 bases between. The V gene's germline CDR1 is SNHLY and CDR2 FYNNEI. The CDR3 contains 14 residues. In its sample, this clonotype was seen many times. Its antigen is unidentified. Amplification targeted TCR beta CDR3 regions from RNA transcripts. The primer set for the first-round RT-PCR of the TCR CDR3 was HTBI. TCRdb called the multiplex PCR reads again in MiXCR, with one record for every CDR3 protein. The repertoire holds approximately 400,000 distinct CDR3 sequences, with approximately 15% as singletons.

This rearrangement joins TRBV2 to TRBJ2-2; the D is unclear. The specimen sequenced was blood. This TCR was sampled from a woman aged 25 to 39 with Graves' ophthalmopathy. The CDR3 DNA reads TGTGCCAGCGTGGTAAGGCCGAACACCGGGGAGCTGTTTTTT. Amino acid sequence: CASVVRPNTGELFF.